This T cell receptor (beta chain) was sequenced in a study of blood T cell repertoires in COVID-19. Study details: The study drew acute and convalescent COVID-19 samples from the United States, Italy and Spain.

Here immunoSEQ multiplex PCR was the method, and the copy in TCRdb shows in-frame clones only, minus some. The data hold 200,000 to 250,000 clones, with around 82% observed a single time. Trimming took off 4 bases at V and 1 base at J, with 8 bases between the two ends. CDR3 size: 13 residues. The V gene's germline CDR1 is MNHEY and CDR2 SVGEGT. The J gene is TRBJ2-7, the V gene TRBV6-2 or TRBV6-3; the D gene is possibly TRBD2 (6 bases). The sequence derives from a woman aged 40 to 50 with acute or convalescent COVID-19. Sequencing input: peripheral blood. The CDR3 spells CASSFGGSYEQYF. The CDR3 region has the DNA TGTGCCAGCAGTTTTGGGGGGTCCTACGAGCAGTACTTC.